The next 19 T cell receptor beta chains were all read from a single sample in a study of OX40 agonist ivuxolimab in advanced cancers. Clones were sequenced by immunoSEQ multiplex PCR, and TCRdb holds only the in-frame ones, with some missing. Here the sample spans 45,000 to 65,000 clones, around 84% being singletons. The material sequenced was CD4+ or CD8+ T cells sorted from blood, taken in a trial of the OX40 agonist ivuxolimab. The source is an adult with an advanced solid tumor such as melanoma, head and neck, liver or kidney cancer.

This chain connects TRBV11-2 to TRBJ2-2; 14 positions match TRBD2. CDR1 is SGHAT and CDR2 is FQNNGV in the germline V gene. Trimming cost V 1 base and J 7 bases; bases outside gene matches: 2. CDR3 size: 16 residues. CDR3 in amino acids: CASSLGTSGRHGELFF. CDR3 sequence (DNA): TGTGCCAGCAGCTTAGGGACTAGCGGGAGGCACGGGGAGCTGTTTTTT.

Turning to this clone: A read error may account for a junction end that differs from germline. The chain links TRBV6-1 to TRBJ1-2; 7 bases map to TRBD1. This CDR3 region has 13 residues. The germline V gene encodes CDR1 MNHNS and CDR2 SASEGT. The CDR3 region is CASSVQGTASPFF. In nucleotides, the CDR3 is TGTGCCAGCAGCGTACAGGGGACTGCATCTCCATTCTTC.

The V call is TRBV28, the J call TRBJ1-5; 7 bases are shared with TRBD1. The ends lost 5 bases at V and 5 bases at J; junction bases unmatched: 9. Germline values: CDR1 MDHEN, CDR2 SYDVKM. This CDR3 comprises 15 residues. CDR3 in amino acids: CASSPSTGVDQPQHF. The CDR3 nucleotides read TGTGCCAGCAGTCCGTCTACAGGGGTTGATCAGCCCCAGCATTTT.

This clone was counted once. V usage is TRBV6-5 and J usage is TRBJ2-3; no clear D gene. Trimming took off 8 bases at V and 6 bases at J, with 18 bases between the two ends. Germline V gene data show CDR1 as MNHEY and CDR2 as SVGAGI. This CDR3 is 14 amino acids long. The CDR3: CASQRTAVSDTQYF. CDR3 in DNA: TGTGCCAGCCAAAGAACGGCGGTCTCCGATACGCAGTATTTT.

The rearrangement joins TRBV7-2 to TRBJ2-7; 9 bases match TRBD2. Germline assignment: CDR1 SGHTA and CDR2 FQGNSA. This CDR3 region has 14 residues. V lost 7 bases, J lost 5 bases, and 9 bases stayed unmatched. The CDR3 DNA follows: TGTGCCAGCACCTTTCCAGCGGGGGGCAACGAGCAGTACTTC. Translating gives CASTFPAGGNEQYF. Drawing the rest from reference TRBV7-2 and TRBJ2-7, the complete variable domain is GAGVSQSPSNKVTEKGKDVELRCDPISGHTALYWYRQSLGQGLEFLIYFQGNSAPDKSGLPSDRFSAERTGGSVSTLTIQRTQQEDSAVYLCASTFPAGGNEQYFGPGTRLTVT.

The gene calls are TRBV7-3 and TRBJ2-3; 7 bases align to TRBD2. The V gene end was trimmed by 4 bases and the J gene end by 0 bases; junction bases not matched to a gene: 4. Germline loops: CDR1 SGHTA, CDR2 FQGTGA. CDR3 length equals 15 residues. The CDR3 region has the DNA TGTGCCAGCAGCTCTAGCGGTTCTAGCACAGATACGCAGTATTTT. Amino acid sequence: CASSSSGSSTDTQYF.

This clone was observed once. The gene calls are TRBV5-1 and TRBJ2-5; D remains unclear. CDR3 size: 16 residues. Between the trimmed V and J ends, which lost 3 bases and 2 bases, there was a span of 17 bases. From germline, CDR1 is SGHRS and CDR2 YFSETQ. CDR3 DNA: TGCGCCAGCAGCTGGTTGAATGGGTGGGGACAAGAGACCCAGTACTTC. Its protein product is CASSWLNGWGQETQYF.

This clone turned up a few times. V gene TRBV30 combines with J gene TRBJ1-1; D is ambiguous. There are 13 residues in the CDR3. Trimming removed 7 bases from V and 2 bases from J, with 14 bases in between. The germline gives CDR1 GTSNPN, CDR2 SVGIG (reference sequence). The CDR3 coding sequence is TGTGCCTCCCAAGGGCAGGCTAACACTGAAGCTTTCTTT. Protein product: CASQGQANTEAFF. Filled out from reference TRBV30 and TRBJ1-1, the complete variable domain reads SQTIHQWPATLVQPVGSPLSLECTVEGTSNPNLYWYRQAAGRGLQLLFYSVGIGQISSEVPQNLSASRPQDRQFILSSKKLLLSDSGFYLCASQGQANTEAFFGQGTRLTVV.

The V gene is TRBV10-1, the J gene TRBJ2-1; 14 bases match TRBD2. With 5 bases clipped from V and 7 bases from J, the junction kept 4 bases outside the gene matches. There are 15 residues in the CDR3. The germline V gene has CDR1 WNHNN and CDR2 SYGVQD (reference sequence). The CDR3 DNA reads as TGCGCCAGCAGTCCCCGACTAGCGGGAGGGAATGAGCAGTTCTTC. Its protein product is CASSPRLAGGNEQFF.

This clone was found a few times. The CDR3 region is CASSADTGQGEAFF. CDR3 nucleotides: TGTGCCAGCAGCGCAGATACAGGGCAGGGTGAAGCTTTCTTT. V and J are TRBV9 and TRBJ1-1; D is perhaps TRBD1 (6 bases). The CDR3 consists of 14 residues. In germline, CDR1 is SGDLS, CDR2 YYNGEE. V was cut by 3 bases and J by 7 bases, with 16 bases left in between.

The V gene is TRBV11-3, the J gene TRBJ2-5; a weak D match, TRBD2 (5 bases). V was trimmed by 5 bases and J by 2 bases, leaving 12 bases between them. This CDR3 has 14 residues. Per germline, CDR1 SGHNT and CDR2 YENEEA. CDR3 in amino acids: CASSPGRGQETQYF. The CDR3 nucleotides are TGTGCCAGCAGCCCCGGCCGGGGTCAAGAGACCCAGTACTTC.

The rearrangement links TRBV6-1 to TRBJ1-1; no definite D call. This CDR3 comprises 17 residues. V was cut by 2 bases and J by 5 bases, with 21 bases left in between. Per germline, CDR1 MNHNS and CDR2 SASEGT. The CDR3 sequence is CASSEPGGKERGTEAFF. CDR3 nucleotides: TGTGCCAGCAGTGAACCTGGCGGGAAAGAAAGAGGGACTGAAGCTTTCTTT.

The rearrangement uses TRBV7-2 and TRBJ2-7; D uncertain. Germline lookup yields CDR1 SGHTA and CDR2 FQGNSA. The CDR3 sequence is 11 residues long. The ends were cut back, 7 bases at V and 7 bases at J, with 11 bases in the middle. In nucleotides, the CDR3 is TGTGCCAGCATTGAAAAGAGGGAGCAGTACTTC. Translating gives CASIEKREQYF. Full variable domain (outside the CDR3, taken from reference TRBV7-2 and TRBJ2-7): GAGVSQSPSNKVTEKGKDVELRCDPISGHTALYWYRQSLGQGLEFLIYFQGNSAPDKSGLPSDRFSAERTGGSVSTLTIQRTQQEDSAVYLCASIEKREQYFGPGTRLTVT.

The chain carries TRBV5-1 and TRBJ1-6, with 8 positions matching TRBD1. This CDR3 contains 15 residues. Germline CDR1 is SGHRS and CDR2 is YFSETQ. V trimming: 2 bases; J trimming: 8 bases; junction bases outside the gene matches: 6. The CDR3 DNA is TGCGCCAGCAGCTTACGAGGACAGGGTTATTCACCCCTCCACTTT. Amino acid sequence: CASSLRGQGYSPLHF. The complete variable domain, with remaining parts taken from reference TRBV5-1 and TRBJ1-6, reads KAGVTQTPRYLIKTRGQQVTLSCSPISGHRSVSWYQQTPGQGLQFLFEYFSETQRNKGNFPGRFSGRQFSNSRSEMNVSTLELGDSALYLCASSLRGQGYSPLHFGNGTRLTVT.

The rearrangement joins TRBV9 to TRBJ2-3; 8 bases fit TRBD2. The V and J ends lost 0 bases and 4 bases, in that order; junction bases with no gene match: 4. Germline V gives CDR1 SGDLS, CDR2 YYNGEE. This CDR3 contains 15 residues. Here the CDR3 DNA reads TGTGCCAGCAGCGTAGACCAGCGGGAGCCAGATACGCAGTATTTT. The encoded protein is CASSVDQREPDTQYF. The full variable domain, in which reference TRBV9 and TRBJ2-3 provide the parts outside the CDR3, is DSGVTQTPKHLITATGQRVTLRCSPRSGDLSVYWYQQSLDQGLQFLIQYYNGEERAKGNILERFSAQQFPDLHSELNLSSLELGDSALYFCASSVDQREPDTQYFGPGTRLTVL.

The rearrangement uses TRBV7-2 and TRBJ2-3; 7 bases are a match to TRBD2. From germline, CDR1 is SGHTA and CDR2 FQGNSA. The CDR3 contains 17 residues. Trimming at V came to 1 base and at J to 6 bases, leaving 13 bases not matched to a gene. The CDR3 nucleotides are TGTGCCAGCAGCTTAGATTACGGCGGGGGTCTTCTGGATACGCAGTATTTT. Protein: CASSLDYGGGLLDTQYF.

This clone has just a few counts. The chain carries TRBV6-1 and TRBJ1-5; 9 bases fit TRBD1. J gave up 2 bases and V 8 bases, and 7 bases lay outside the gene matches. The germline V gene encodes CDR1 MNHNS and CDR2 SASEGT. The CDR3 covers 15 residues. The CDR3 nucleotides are TGTGCCAGCCGGTGGGACAGGGTCGGCAATCAGCCCCAGCATTTT. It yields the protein CASRWDRVGNQPQHF.

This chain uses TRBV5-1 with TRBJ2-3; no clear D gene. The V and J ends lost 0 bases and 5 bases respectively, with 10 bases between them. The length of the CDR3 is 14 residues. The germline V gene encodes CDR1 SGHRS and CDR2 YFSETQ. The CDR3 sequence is CASSLERDLDTQYF. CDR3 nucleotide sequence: TGCGCCAGCAGCTTGGAACGCGACCTAGATACGCAGTATTTT.

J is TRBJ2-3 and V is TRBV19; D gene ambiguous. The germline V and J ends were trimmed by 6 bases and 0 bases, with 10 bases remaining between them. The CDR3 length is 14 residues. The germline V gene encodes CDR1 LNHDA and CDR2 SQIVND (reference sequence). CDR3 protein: CASSRSASTDTQYF. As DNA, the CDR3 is TGTGCCAGTAGCCGGTCGGCTAGCACAGATACGCAGTATTTT.